Each of the 17 T cell receptor beta chains below was sequenced from the same sample in a study of glioma-infiltrating T cells after dendritic cell vaccination. Time point indicated: after dendritic cell vaccination, including at tumor progression/relapse. Some clones are missing from TCRdb's copy, which holds only in-frame ones; the method was immunoSEQ multiplex PCR. Of fewer than 65,000 clones detected, around 89% appear once; the ten largest clones hold 5.3%. Sequenced here: blood, sampled after dendritic cell vaccination. These receptors came from a human donor with glioblastoma.

The rearrangement joins TRBV9 to TRBJ2-4, with 9 bases matching TRBD2. Per germline, CDR1 SGDLS and CDR2 YYNGEE. Unmatched junction bases numbered 11, after V lost 3 bases and J lost 1 base. CDR3 size: 18 residues. The CDR3 nucleotides are TGTGCCAGCAGCGCCGAAGTCCGGGCGGGGGGGGCCAAAAACATTCAGTACTTC. Protein: CASSAEVRAGGAKNIQYF.

Only a few counts were recorded for this clone. The chain joins TRBV2 to TRBJ1-1, with a weak D call TRBD1 (6 bases). The CDR3 runs to 17 residues. The V gene lost 4 bases and the J gene lost 1 base, with 19 bases spanning the gap. Germline assignment: CDR1 SNHLY and CDR2 FYNNEI. CDR3 amino acids: CASSVGRGPRGNTEAFF. The CDR3 bases are TGTGCCAGCAGTGTCGGCAGGGGCCCCCGGGGGAACACTGAAGCTTTCTTT.

Points on this clone: The sample contains more than one DNA sequence encoding this CDR3. The gene calls are TRBV9 and TRBJ2-5; 8 nucleotides align to TRBD2. Germline-derived CDR1 and CDR2 are SGDLS and YYNGEE. V lost 0 bases to trimming and J lost 6 bases; unmatched junction nucleotides: 7. The CDR3 consists of 15 residues. The CDR3 region is CASSVGAGEGKTQYF. The DNA for the CDR3 is TGTGCCAGCAGCGTAGGAGCGGGAGAGGGCAAGACCCAGTACTTC.

The rearrangement links TRBV4-3 to TRBJ1-2; D call uncertain. Germline loops: CDR1 LGHNA, CDR2 YSLEER. CDR3 length equals 14 residues. V lost 0 bases, J lost 8 bases, and 13 bases lay in between. The CDR3 loop is CASSQDRIRGGYTF. CDR3 DNA: TGCGCCAGCAGCCAAGACAGGATACGTGGCGGCTACACCTTC.

This clone was observed once. The chain couples TRBV30 to TRBJ2-2; TRBD1 agrees at 8 bases. V gave up 0 bases and J gave up 5 bases; unmatched junction bases: 14. Germline CDR1 GTSNPN, CDR2 SVGIG (reference sequence). CDR3 length: 18 amino acids. The CDR3 spells CAWSVSLARGHWTGELFF. The CDR3 region has the DNA TGTGCCTGGAGTGTATCGTTAGCCAGGGGGCATTGGACCGGGGAGCTGTTTTTT. The full variable domain, its missing parts supplied by reference TRBV30 and TRBJ2-2, is SQTIHQWPATLVQPVGSPLSLECTVEGTSNPNLYWYRQAAGRGLQLLFYSVGIGQISSEVPQNLSASRPQDRQFILSSKKLLLSDSGFYLCAWSVSLARGHWTGELFFGEGSRLTVL.

The chain couples TRBV7-9 to TRBJ2-2; TRBD1 agrees at 8 bases. Per the germline V gene, CDR1 is SEHNR and CDR2 is FQNEAQ (reference sequence). The CDR3 runs to 17 residues. With V trimmed by 2 bases and J by 3 bases, 8 bases remained unmatched. The CDR3 sequence: CASSLPAQGADTGELFF. Written as DNA, the CDR3 is TGTGCCAGCAGCTTACCAGCCCAGGGGGCAGACACCGGGGAGCTGTTTTTT.

The J gene is TRBJ2-5, the V gene TRBV10-3, with TRBD2 matching over 7 bases. The J segment lost 1 base and the V segment lost 5 bases, leaving 13 bases of the junction unmatched. CDR3 length equals 17 residues. The V gene's germline CDR1 is ENHRY and CDR2 SYGVKD. The CDR3 here is CAISRLAVEKAQETQYF. CDR3 coding DNA: TGTGCCATCAGTCGACTAGCAGTAGAGAAAGCCCAAGAGACCCAGTACTTC.

The rearrangement links TRBV9 to TRBJ1-1; 7 positions agree with TRBD1. The V and J ends lost 1 base and 0 bases, in that order; junction bases with no gene match: 12. The CDR3 runs to 18 residues. Germline CDR1 SGDLS, CDR2 YYNGEE. The CDR3: CASSVQGGLQGLNTEAFF. The CDR3 coding sequence is TGTGCCAGCAGCGTACAGGGGGGCTTACAGGGTTTGAACACTGAAGCTTTCTTT.

V gene TRBV5-6 combines with J gene TRBJ1-1; possible D gene TRBD1, 6 bases. Per the germline V gene, CDR1 is SGHDT and CDR2 is YYEEEE. The CDR3 runs 16 residues. Trimming stripped 0 bases from V and 1 base from J, with 13 bases between. The DNA of the CDR3 is TGTGCCAGCAGCTTGGGAAACAGGGTTCCGAACACTGAAGCTTTCTTT. Residues: CASSLGNRVPNTEAFF.

The chain uses TRBV2 and TRBJ2-1; no clear D gene. Germline CDR1 is SNHLY and CDR2 is FYNNEI. V lost 10 bases and J lost 7, with 20 bases in between. The CDR3 is 14 amino acids. The CDR3 sequence: CATPGSSPKNEQFF. The CDR3 DNA reads TGTGCCACCCCCGGGTCCTCCCCAAAGAATGAGCAGTTCTTC.

This rearrangement joins TRBV5-5 to TRBJ1-1; D ambiguous. The V gene lost 0 bases and the J gene lost 5 bases, with 14 bases spanning the gap. Germline V lookup: CDR1 SGHKS, CDR2 YYEKEE (reference sequence). The CDR3 is 15 amino acids. The CDR3 DNA reads as TGTGCCAGCAGCTTGGCCGCCTTTCGGGAGACTGAAGCTTTCTTT. This encodes CASSLAAFRETEAFF.

The chain combines TRBV5-1 with TRBJ2-1; D is perhaps TRBD2 (6 bases). Trimming took 4 bases from V and 8 from J, leaving 19 bases between them. CDR3 length equals 15 residues. Germline CDR1 SGHRS, CDR2 YFSETQ. The CDR3 is CASSAEGQGRDEQFF. Here the CDR3 DNA reads TGCGCCAGCAGCGCGGAGGGGCAGGGTCGAGATGAGCAGTTCTTC.

For the CDR3, the DNA is TGTGCCAGCTCCCCGCCGGGACAGGGGGGTCACGAGCAGTACTTC. Translating gives CASSPPGQGGHEQYF. The chain uses TRBV18 and TRBJ2-7, with TRBD1 identical over 11 bases. Germline V gives CDR1 KGHSH, CDR2 LQKENI. CDR3 length: 15 amino acids. After removal of 6 bases from V and 5 bases from J, the junction contained 9 bases not matched to a gene.

The V and J genes are TRBV30 and TRBJ1-4, with TRBD1 as a possible D gene (5 bases). CDR3 length equals 13 residues. CDR1 and CDR2 from the germline V gene are GTSNPN and SVGIG (reference sequence). Trimming stripped 4 bases from V and 8 bases from J, with 14 bases between. Here the CDR3 reads CAWNQRQREKLFF. CDR3 DNA: TGTGCCTGGAACCAACGACAGCGAGAAAAACTGTTTTTT.

The chain employs TRBV29-1 and TRBJ1-2, with D possibly TRBD1 on 5 matching bases. Germline lookup yields CDR1 SQVTM and CDR2 ANQGSEA. The CDR3 loop spans 12 amino acids. V lost 6 bases, J lost 4 bases, and 12 bases lay in between. CDR3 sequence reads: CSVWGVGYGYTF. In nucleotides, the CDR3 is TGCAGCGTGTGGGGGGTCGGCTATGGCTACACCTTC.

V is TRBV19 and J is TRBJ2-7; the match to TRBD2 covers 11 bases. Germline V gene sequence: CDR1 LNHDA, CDR2 SQIVND (reference sequence). CDR3 size: 13 residues. V lost 4 bases, J lost 5 bases, and 1 base stayed unmatched. The CDR3 spells CASSTGLADEQYF. The DNA of the CDR3 is TGTGCCAGTAGTACGGGACTAGCGGACGAGCAGTACTTC.

J is TRBJ1-2 and V is TRBV27, with a tentative D call TRBD1 (6 bases). V dropped 2 bases and J dropped 6 bases, with 13 bases sitting between them. CDR1 is MNHEY, CDR2 SMNVEV, per germline (reference sequence). The CDR3 has 14 amino acids. The CDR3 region is CASSLRGAGNGYTF. In nucleotides, the CDR3 is TGTGCCAGCAGTTTACGGGGGGCAGGGAATGGCTACACCTTC.